The entry that follows covers one T cell receptor beta chain sequence. V lost 8 bases, J lost 0 bases, and 2 bases stayed unmatched. This CDR3 has 13 residues. Germline CDR1 ENHRY, CDR2 SYGVKD. The record originates from a study of blood T cell repertoires in COVID-19. About the research overall: Collection of acute and convalescent COVID-19 samples took place in the United States, Italy and Spain. In each case, the material was cDNA or gDNA derived from T cells, B-cell-depleted T cells, or PBMCs.

In the original analysis: The assay estimated nucleated cells by amplifying reference gene primers. The table came from immunoSEQ multiplex PCR; TCRdb's copy has only in-frame clones and leaves some out. The V and J calls and clone size come from that table; D and trimming were worked out from the DNA. The repertoire has just under 55,000 clones, approximately 91% of them found once; the top ten carry about 4%. The clonotype originates from a man in his fifties with acute or convalescent COVID-19. The sequenced sample consisted of peripheral blood. This chain links TRBV10-3 with TRBJ2-3, with 7 nucleotides matching TRBD1. The CDR3 DNA sequence: TGTGCCATCGGGACAGCTAGCACAGATACGCAGTATTTT. This encodes CAIGTASTDTQYF.